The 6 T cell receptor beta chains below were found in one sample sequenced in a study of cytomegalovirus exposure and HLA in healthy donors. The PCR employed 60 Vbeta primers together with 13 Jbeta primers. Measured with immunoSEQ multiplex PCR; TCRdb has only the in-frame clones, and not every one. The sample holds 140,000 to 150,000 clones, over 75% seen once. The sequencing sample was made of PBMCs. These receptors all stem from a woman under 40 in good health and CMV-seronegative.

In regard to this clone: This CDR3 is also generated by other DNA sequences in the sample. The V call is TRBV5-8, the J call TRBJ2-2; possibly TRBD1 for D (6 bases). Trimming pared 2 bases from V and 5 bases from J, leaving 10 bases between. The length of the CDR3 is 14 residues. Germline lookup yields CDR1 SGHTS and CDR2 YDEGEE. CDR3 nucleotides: TGTGCCAGCAGCTTAGCAACAGGGACCGGGGAGCTGTTTTTT. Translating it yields CASSLATGTGELFF. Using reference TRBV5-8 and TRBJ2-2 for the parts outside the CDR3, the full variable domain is EAGVTQSPTHLIKTRGQQATLRCSPISGHTSVYWYQQALGLGLQFLLWYDEGEERNRGNFPPRFSGRQFPNYSSELNVNALELEDSALYLCASSLATGTGELFFGEGSRLTVL.

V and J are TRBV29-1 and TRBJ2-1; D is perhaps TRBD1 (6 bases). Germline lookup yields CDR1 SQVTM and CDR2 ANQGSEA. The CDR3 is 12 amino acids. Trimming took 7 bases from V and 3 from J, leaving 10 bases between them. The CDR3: CSARTDYNEQFF. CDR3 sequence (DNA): TGCAGCGCCCGGACAGACTACAATGAGCAGTTCTTC.

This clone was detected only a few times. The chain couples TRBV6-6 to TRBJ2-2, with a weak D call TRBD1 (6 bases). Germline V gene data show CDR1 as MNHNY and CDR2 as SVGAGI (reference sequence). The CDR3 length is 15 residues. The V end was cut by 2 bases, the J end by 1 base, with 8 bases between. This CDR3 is CASSYVTGNTGELFF. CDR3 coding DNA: TGTGCCAGCAGTTACGTGACAGGGAACACCGGGGAGCTGTTTTTT.

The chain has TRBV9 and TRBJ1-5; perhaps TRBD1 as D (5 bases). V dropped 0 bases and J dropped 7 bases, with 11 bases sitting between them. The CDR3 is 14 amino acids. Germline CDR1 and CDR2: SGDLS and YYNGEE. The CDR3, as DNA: TGTGCCAGCAGCGTAGATTTGGCAGGGCAGCCCCAGCATTTT. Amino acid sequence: CASSVDLAGQPQHF.

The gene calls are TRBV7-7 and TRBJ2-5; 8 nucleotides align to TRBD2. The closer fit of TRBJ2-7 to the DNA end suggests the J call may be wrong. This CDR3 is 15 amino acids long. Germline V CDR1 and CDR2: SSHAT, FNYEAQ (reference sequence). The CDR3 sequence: CASSFGSGDHYEQYF. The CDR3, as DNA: TGTGCCAGCAGCTTTGGTAGCGGGGACCACTACGAGCAGTACTTC.

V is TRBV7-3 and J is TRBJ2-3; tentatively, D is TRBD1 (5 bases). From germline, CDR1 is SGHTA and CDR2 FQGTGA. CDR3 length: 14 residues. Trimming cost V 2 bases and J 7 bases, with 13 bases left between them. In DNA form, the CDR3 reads TGTGCCAGCAGCTTAGACAGAAGTCCAAATACGCAGTATTTT. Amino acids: CASSLDRSPNTQYF.